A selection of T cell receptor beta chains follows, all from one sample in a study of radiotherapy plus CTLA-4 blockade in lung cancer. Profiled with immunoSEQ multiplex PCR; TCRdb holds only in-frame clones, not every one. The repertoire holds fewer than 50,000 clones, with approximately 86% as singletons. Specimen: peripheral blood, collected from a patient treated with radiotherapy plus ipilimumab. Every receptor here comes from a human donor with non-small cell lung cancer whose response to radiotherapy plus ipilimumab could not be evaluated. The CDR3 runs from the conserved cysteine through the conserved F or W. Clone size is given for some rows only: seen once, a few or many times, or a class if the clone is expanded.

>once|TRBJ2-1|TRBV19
CASSIGRLEEQFF
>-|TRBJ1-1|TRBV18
CASSPTGYTEAFF
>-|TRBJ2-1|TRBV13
CASSLGNRRGNEQFF
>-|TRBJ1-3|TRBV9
CASSVTGTGARVGGNTIYF
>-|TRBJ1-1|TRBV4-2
CASSAQQGDNTEAFF
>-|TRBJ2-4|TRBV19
CASSQASMNGRAKNIQYF
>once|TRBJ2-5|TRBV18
CASSLSGHLQETQYF
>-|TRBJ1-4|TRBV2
CASSRDRGNEKLFF
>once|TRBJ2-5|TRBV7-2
CASSLGVRGETQYF
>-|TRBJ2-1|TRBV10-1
CASSFLVGPYNEQFF
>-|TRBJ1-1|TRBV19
CASMRATNTEAFF
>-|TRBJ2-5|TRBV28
CASSLGRTEETQYF
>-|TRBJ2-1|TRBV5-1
CASSLEAGRAGGGNEQFF
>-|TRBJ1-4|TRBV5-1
CASSLQGQLFF
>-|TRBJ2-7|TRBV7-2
CASSLGPAGYEQYF
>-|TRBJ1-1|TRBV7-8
CASSLEGGTEAFF
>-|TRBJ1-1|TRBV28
CASSPDRPGASEAFF
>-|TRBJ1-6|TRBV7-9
CATSGTGNSPLHF
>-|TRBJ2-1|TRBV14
CASSPGLAGVVGYNEQFF
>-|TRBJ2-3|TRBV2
CASSSLAGNTDTQYF
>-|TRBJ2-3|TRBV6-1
CASRDLGTLDTQYF
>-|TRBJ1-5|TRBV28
CASSEHRGGYQPQHF
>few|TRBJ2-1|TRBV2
CANATSGGSEQFF
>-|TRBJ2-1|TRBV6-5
CASSYSMYRGNEQFF
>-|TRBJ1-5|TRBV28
CASSLSTSDQPQHF
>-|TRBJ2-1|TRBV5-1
CASRAGTGPYNEQFF
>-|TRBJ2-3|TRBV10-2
CASSFGTSGTDTQYF
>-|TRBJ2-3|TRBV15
CATIPRGTDTQYF
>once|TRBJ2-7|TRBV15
CATAAQLAGEVEQYF
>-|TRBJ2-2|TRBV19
CASVRTSGTGELFF
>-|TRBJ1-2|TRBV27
CASSLSPGLDYGYTF
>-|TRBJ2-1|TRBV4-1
CASSYRRGDEQFF
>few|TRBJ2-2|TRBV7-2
CASSSYSTGELFF
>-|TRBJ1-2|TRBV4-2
CASSQVGQAPLEGYTF
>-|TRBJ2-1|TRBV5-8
CASSLPSGRRGFF
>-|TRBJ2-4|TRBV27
CASIDEGTGEGIQYF